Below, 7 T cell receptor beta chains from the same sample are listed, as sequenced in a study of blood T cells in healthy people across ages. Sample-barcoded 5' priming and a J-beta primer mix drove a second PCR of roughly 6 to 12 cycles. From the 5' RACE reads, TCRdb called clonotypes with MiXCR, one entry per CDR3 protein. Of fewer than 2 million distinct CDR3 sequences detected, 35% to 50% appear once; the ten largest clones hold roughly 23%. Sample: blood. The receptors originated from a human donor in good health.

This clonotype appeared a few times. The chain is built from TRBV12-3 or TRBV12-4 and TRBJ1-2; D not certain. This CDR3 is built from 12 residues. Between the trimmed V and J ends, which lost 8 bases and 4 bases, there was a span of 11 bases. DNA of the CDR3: TGTGCCAGCTCTAGCCAGGCCTATGGCTACACCTTC. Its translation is CASSSQAYGYTF.

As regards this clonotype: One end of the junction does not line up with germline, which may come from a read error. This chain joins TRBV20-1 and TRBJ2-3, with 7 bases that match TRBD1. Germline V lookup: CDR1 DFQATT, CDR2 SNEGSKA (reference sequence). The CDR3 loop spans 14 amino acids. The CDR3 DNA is TGCAGTGCTAGTGACAGGGTTAGCACAGGTACGCAGTATTTT. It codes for CSASDRVSTGTQYF.

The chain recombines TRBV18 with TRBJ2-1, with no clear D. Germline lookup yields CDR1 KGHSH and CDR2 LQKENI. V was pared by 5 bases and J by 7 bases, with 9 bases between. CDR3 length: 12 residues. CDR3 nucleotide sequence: TGTGCCAGCTCAATTGAGAAGAATGAGCAGTTCTTC. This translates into CASSIEKNEQFF.

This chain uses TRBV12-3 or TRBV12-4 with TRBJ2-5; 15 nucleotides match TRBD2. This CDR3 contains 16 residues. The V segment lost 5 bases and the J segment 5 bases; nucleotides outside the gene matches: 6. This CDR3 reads CASSRGTSGGIETQYF. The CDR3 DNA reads TGTGCCAGCAGTCGAGGGACTAGCGGGGGGATCGAGACCCAGTACTTC.

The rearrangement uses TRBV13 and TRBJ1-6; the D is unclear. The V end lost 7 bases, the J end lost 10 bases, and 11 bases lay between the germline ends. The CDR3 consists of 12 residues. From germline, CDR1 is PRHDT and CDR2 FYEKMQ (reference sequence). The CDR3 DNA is TGTGCCAGCAAAGTTGGGGAATCACCCCTCCACTTT. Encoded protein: CASKVGESPLHF.

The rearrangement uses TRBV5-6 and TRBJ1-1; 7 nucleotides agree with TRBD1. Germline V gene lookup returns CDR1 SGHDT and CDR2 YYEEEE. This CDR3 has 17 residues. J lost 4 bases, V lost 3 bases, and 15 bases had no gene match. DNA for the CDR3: TGTGCCAGCAGCTCATCGGGACAGCATCTGGGTATCACTGAAGCTTTCTTT. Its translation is CASSSSGQHLGITEAFF.

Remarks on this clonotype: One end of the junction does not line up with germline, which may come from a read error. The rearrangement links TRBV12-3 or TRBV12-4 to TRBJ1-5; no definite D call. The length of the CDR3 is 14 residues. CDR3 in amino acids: CAGSLGYSNQPQHF. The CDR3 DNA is TGTGCCGGCAGTTTAGGGTATAGCAATCAGCCCCAGCATTTT.